This T cell receptor beta chain stems from a study of cytomegalovirus exposure and HLA in healthy donors (dated by TCRdb to 2016 to 2017). Background for the entire study: The 666 repertoires of the first cohort and the roughly 110 validation repertoires were produced on the same platform, according to a later analysis. The study aimed to test whether signatures of past pathogen exposure could be identified by cataloging public T cell receptors. A separate validation cohort of approximately 120 different subjects was used in addition to the approximately 640-subject first cohort. High-throughput TCR immunosequencing, statistical association of individual TCRs with disease status, and machine learning were combined to predict cytomegalovirus infection status.

Library prep was done by the immunoSEQ multiplex PCR assay. The published analysis was carried out like this. To diagnose cytomegalovirus status from the catalog of TCR beta chain sequences, a statistical classification framework was built. TCRdb holds this immuneACCESS table with in-frame rearrangements only. Some clones are missing; in checked studies, unresolved V genes explain under half, and the rest has no known cause. Clonal size and the V and J genes are those of that table, whereas D and trimming came from the DNA. Within this sample are 250,000 or so clones, with 90% of them counted one time only. The ten largest clones add up to under 0.4% of the sample. About this clone itself: It lacks a known antigen. No base-level quality is on record; no much larger clone is a single base apart.

The donors were included in the validation cohort of some 120 subjects, a group kept apart from the roughly 680-subject first cohort. Summary of the overall study and its limitations: While some public TCRs were present in many individuals, most TCR sequences turned up only very rarely across donors. According to the authors, the approach could potentially be generalized to other disease states and immunological phenotypes. A later analysis found that TCRs clustered in the first cohort also tended to co-occur in the roughly 120 validation repertoires, with just under 95% of cluster scores above 0. The validation cohort had no HLA typing available for a later analysis, so co-occurrence within that cohort was assessed over all 130 or so repertoires. In both the original and validation cohorts, the classifier was reported to diagnose cytomegalovirus status with high specificity and sensitivity. In the study, around 160 TCR beta chains were listed as associated with cytomegalovirus. A few of the identified cytomegalovirus-associated TCR beta chains were confirmed in vitro to be specific for cytomegalovirus antigens.

V lost 4 bases and J lost 0 bases; the stretch between them is 8 bases long. For CDR1 and CDR2, the germline V gene lists SGHDT and YYEEEE. The CDR3 runs 14 amino acids, cysteine and phenylalanine included. Of all the DNA, just the CDR3 is kept, 42 bases in frame from base 1. The receptor chain draws on TRBV5-6 and TRBJ1-5; TRBD1 is a weak D gene call, 6 bases matching. Sequenced: PBMCs. The source of this sequence is a woman younger than 30 in good health and CMV-seronegative. Here the CDR3 is given as CASSTRGSNQPQHF. At the DNA level, the sequence is TGTGCCAGCAGCACCAGGGGTAGCAATCAGCCCCAGCATTTT.